This T cell receptor (beta chain) originates from a study of CD4 T cells in relation to SARS-CoV-2 and coronaviruses. V dropped 2 bases and J dropped 4 bases, with 16 bases sitting between them. This CDR3 is built from 16 residues. CDR1 and CDR2 (germline): SEHNR, FQNEAQ (reference sequence). Sequencing was performed with immunoSEQ multiplex PCR; in TCRdb, only in-frame clones are kept and a portion is missing. The top ten clones hold about a fifth of a sample with 30,000 to 40,000 clones, around four fifths of them seen once. Points on this clone: Its antigen is still unknown.

The sequence came from an adult with COVID-19. The chain has TRBV7-9 and TRBJ2-3, with D possibly called TRBD1 or TRBD2 (6 bases each). Sequenced input: memory CD4+ T cells from PBMCs, cultured in vitro. CDR3 sequence (DNA): TGTGCCAGCAGCTTACACCCCGGAGGGGGAGCAGATACGCAGTATTTT. Translating gives CASSLHPGGGADTQYF.